This is a list of T cell receptor beta chains from one sample in a study of cytomegalovirus exposure and HLA in healthy donors. The data were produced by immunoSEQ multiplex PCR, yet TCRdb's version contains in-frame clones alone and is incomplete. Here the sample spans about 140,000 clones, approximately 80% being singletons. The sample taken for sequencing was PBMCs. The receptors shown here come from a male donor in good health and CMV-seronegative. CDR3s leave out the opening cysteine and the closing phenylalanine or tryptophan.

v_call	j_call	cdr3_aa
TRBV4-2	TRBJ2-3	ASSQDRRRGGGGTDTQY
TRBV7-2	TRBJ2-3	ASSLASFAGGLLDTQY
TRBV6-1	TRBJ1-3	ASSEAGQRNTIY
TRBV7-9	TRBJ2-1	ASSFGTGGSSWNEQF
TRBV30	TRBJ2-4	AWRATSGRRDKNIQY
TRBV28	TRBJ1-5	ASSSGRHQPQH
TRBV9	TRBJ2-7	ASSRTGTSYEQY
TRBV19	TRBJ1-3	ASSMEEGPTGAANTIY
TRBV4-1	TRBJ2-1	ASSHPGTSGSYEQF
TRBV7-2	TRBJ2-1	ASSPNGGGRPFTYNEQF
TRBV10-3	TRBJ1-1	AINKGAGTEAF
TRBV5-1	TRBJ1-3	ASSLAGGSSGNTIY
TRBV28	TRBJ2-1	ASSSRLVEQF
TRBV5-5	TRBJ1-6	ASSLGPTATNSPLH
TRBV11-2	TRBJ2-3	ASSLGDRVRTDTQY
TRBV28	TRBJ2-2	ASSSQYTGELF
TRBV28	TRBJ1-1	ASSNPAGRGVEEAF
TRBV7-6	TRBJ2-1	ASSLLAGVINEQF
TRBV27	TRBJ2-5	ASSLRTAIQETQY
TRBV6-5	TRBJ1-5	ASKTGYNQPQH
TRBV6-5	TRBJ1-2	ASSFAAGYDGYT
TRBV13	TRBJ2-7	ASSSPDSTYEQY
TRBV6-6	TRBJ2-7	ASSLRDSGYEQY
TRBV30	TRBJ2-7	AWSGGYYEQY
TRBV7-8	TRBJ1-4	ASSLLAGFATNEKLF
TRBV6-5	TRBJ2-7	ASGRMTGNYEQY
TRBV27	TRBJ2-7	ASTAGGAGSYEQY
TRBV5-1	TRBJ2-3	ASSSTGSTDTQY
TRBV7-2	TRBJ1-2	ASSTQGSRGANYGYT
TRBV6-1	TRBJ2-1	ASSLDRSYNEQF
TRBV11-2	TRBJ1-2	ASSTRDQGARGYT
TRBV18	TRBJ1-2	ASSPETGIVGYT
TRBV28	TRBJ1-1	ASSSGQLNTEAF
TRBV6-6	TRBJ1-3	ASSSSGTTGNTIY
TRBV10-2	TRBJ2-5	ASTRVAGGQETQY
TRBV30	TRBJ2-7	AWSHGTYEQY